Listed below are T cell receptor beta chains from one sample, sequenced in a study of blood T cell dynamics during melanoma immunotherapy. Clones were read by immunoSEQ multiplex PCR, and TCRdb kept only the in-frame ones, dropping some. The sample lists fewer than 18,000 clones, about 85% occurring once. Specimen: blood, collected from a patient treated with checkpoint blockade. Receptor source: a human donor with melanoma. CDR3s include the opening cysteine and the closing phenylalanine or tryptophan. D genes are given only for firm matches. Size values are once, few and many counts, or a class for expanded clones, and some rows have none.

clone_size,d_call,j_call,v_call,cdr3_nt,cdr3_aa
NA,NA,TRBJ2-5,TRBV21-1,TGTGCCAGCAGCAAGCGTGAGCGGATCCAAGAGACCCAGTACTTC,CASSKRERIQETQYF
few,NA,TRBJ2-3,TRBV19,TGTGCCAGTAGAATGACCGGGAACACAGATACGCAGTATTTT,CASRMTGNTDTQYF
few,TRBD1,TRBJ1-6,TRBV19,TGTGCCAGTAGTATCAACCGGGACAGGGCGTCACCCCTCCACTTT,CASSINRDRASPLHF
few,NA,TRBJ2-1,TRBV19,TGTGCCAGTAGTCACGGGGGCGCGGTGAATGAGCAGTTCTTC,CASSHGGAVNEQFF
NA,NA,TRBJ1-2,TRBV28,TGTGGCGTTGGGGGCTACACCTTC,CGVGGYTF
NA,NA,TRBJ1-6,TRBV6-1,TGTGCCAGCAGCCCCACAGCCACGTCACCCCTCCACTTT,CASSPTATSPLHF
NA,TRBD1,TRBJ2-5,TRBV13,TGTGCCAGCAGCAGCCCGGACAGGGAGAACACCCAGTACTTC,CASSSPDRENTQYF
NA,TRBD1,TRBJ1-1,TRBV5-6,TGTGCCAGCAGCTGGGACAGGGGGCGTGTTGCTTTCTTT,CASSWDRGRVAFF
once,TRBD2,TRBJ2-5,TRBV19,TGTGCCAGTCGAAGTTCACTAGCGGGGGGGCAAGAGACCCAGTACTTC,CASRSSLAGGQETQYF
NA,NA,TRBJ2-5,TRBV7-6,TGTGCCAGCAGCTTAAGGGGGAACGAAGAGACCCAGTACTTC,CASSLRGNEETQYF
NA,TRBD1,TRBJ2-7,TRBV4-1,TGCGCCAGCAGTCGGGACAGGGCCTACGAGCAGTACTTC,CASSRDRAYEQYF
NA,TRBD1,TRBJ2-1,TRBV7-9,TGTGCCAGCAGCCCAACCGGGACAGGGTTATACAATGAGCAGTTCTTC,CASSPTGTGLYNEQFF
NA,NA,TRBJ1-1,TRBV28,TGTGCCAGCAGTTTCCGGAACACTGAAGCTTTCTTT,CASSFRNTEAFF
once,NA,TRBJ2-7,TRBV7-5,TGTGCCAGAAGCTTAGAGGTCGGCGGGGGAGGGTACGAGCAGTACTTC,CARSLEVGGGGYEQYF
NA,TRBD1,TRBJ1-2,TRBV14,TGTGCCAGCAGCCGACCCGGACAGGGGGCCTTATATGGCTACACCTTC,CASSRPGQGALYGYTF
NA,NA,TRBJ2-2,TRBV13,TGTGCCAGCAGCAGAAGGGGGTTTGCGAACACCGGGGAGCTGTTTTTT,CASSRRGFANTGELFF
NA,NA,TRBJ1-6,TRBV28,TGTGCCAGCAGTTTGTCGGACCGCTATAATTCACCCCTCCACTTT,CASSLSDRYNSPLHF
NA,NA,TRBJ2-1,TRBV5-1,TGCGCCAGCAGCTTGGTTCCGGGACACAATGAGCAGTTCTTC,CASSLVPGHNEQFF
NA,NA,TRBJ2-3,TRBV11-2,TGTGCCAGCAGCTTTGGGGGTAGCACAGATACGCAGTATTTT,CASSFGGSTDTQYF
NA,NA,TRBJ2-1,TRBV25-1,TGTGCCAGCAGGGCGGCCTACAATGAGCAGTTCTTC,CASRAAYNEQFF
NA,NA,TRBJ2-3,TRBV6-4,TGTGCCAGCTGGGGGCGGGGCACAGATACGCAGTATTTT,CASWGRGTDTQYF
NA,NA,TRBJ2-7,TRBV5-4,TGTGCCAGCAGCTTTAGTAGGGGGTTAAACGAGCAGTACTTC,CASSFSRGLNEQYF
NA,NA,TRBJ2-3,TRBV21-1,TGTGCCAGCAGGAGGACAGCCTGTAGCACAGATACGCAGTATTTT,CASRRTACSTDTQYF
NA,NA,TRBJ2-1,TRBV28,TGTGCCAGCAGCGAGTTCCCCACCAGCAGCAATGAGCAGTTCTTC,CASSEFPTSSNEQFF
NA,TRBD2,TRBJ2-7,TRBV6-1,TGTGCCAGCAGTGAAAGTCGACTAGCGGGGAGCTACGAGCAGTACTTC,CASSESRLAGSYEQYF
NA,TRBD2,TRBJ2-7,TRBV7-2,TGTGCCAGCAGCTTAACTGGGACTAGCGGGGTCTCCTACGAGCAGTACTTC,CASSLTGTSGVSYEQYF
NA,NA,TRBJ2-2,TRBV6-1,TGTGCCAGCACTTGGGGACCTAACACCGGGGAGCTGTTTTTT,CASTWGPNTGELFF
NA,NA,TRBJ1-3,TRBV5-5,TGTGCCAGCAGCTTCCGTGGAAACACCATATATTTT,CASSFRGNTIYF
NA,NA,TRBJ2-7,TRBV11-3,TGTGCCAGCAGCTTAGTGGGGGGGCACGGCGAGCAGTACTTC,CASSLVGGHGEQYF
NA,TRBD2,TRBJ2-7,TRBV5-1,TGCGCCAGCAGGTTGAGCAGCGGGGTCCACGAGCAGTACTTC,CASRLSSGVHEQYF
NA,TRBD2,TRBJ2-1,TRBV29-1,TGCAGCGTCGAAGGACTAGCGGGAGACAATGAGCAGTTCTTC,CSVEGLAGDNEQFF
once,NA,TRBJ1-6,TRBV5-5,TGTGCCAGCAACCAAGAGGAGCAACGCGGGGATTCACCCCTCCACTTT,CASNQEEQRGDSPLHF
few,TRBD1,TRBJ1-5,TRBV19,TGTGCCAGTAGTTCCAGGGGGCTGAGCAATCAGCCCCAGCATTTT,CASSSRGLSNQPQHF
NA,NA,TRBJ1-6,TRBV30,TGTGCCTGGCGGGGCGGGTGGTTGAATTCACCCCTCCACTTT,CAWRGGWLNSPLHF
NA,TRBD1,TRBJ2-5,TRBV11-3,TGTGCCAGCAGCCCCCCTCGACAGGGTTCCGAGACCCAGTACTTC,CASSPPRQGSETQYF
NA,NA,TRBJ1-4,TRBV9,TGTGCCAGCAGCGCCGACAGGCATGCAACTAATGAAAAACTGTTTTTT,CASSADRHATNEKLFF
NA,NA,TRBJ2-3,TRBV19,TGTGCCAGTAGTTCAGGGGGGGGCCGAACAGATACGCAGTATTTT,CASSSGGGRTDTQYF